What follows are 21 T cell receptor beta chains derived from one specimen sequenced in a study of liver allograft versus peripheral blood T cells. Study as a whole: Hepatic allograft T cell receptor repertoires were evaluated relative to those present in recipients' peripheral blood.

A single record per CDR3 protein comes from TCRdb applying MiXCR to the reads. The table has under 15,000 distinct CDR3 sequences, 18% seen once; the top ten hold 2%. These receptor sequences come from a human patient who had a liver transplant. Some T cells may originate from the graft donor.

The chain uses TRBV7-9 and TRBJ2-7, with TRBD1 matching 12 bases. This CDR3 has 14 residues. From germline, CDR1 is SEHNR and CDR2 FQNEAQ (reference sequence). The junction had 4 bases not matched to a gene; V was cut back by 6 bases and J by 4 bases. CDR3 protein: CASRPGQGAYEQYF. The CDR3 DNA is TGTGCCAGCAGGCCGGGACAGGGGGCATACGAGCAGTACTTC.

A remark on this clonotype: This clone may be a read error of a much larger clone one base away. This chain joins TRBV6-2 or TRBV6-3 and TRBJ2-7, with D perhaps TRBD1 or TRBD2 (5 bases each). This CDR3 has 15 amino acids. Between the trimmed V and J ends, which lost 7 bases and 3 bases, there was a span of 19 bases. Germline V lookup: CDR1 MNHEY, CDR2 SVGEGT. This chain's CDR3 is CASNLRQRSFYEQYF. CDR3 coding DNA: TGTGCCAGCAACCTAAGACAGCGGAGCTTCTACGAGCAGTACTTC.

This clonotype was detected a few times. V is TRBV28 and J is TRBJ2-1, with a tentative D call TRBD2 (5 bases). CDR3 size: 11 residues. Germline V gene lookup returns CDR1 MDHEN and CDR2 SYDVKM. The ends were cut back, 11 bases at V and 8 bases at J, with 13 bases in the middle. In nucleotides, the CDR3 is TGTGCCGGTGGGAGTGCCTATGAGCAGTTCTTC. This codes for CAGGSAYEQFF.

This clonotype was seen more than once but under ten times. CDR3 sequence (DNA): TGTGCCAGCAGCTTAAACCCCAGCTATGGCTACACCTTC. Protein sequence: CASSLNPSYGYTF. The rearrangement joins TRBV7-9 to TRBJ1-2, with unresolved D. The CDR3 has 13 residues. Looked up from germline, CDR1 is SEHNR and CDR2 is FQNEAQ (reference sequence). Trimming left V 2 bases short and J 4 bases short, with 8 bases between. Based on the CDR3 plus reference TRBV7-9 and TRBJ1-2, the full variable domain is DTGVSQNPRHKITKRGQNVTFRCDPISEHNRLYWYRQTLGQGPEFLTYFQNEAQLEKSRLLSDRFSAERPKGSFSTLEIQRTEQGDSAMYLCASSLNPSYGYTFGSGTRLTVV.

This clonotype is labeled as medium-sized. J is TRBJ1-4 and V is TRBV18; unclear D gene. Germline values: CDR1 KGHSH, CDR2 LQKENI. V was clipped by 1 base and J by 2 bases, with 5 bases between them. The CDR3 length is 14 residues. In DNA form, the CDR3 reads TGTGCCAGCTCACCACGGGCGACTAATGAAAAACTGTTTTTT. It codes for CASSPRATNEKLFF.

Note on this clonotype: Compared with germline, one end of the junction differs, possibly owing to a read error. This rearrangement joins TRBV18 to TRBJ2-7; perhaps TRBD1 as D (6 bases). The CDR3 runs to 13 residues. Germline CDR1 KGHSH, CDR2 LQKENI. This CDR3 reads CANSRDEGDEQYF. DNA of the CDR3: TGTGCCAACTCACGGGACGAGGGGGACGAGCAGTACTTC.

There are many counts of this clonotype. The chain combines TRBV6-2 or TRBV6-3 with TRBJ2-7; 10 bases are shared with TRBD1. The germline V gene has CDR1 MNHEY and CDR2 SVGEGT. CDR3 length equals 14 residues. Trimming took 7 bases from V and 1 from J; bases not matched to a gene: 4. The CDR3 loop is CASTADRGSYEQYF. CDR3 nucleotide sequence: TGTGCCAGCACTGCGGACAGGGGGTCCTACGAGCAGTACTTC.

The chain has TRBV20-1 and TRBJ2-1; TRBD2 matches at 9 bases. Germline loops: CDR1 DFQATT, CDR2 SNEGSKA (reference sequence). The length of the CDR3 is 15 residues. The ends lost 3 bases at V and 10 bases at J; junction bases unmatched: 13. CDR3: CSARMLAGFGREQFF. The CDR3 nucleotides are TGCAGTGCTAGGATGCTAGCGGGATTCGGTAGGGAGCAGTTCTTC.

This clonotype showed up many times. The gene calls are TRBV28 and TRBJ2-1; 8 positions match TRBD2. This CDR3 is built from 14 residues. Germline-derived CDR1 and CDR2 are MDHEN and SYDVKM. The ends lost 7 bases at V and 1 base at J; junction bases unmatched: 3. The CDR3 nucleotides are TGTGCCAGCACCTCGGGGGGGTCCTACAATGAGCAGTTCTTC. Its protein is CASTSGGSYNEQFF.

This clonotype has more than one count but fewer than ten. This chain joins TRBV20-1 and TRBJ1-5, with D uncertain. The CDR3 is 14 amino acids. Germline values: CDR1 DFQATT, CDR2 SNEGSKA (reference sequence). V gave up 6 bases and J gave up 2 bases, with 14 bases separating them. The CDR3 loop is CSAVTGEGNQPQHF. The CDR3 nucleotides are TGCAGTGCCGTCACCGGGGAGGGCAATCAGCCCCAGCATTTT.

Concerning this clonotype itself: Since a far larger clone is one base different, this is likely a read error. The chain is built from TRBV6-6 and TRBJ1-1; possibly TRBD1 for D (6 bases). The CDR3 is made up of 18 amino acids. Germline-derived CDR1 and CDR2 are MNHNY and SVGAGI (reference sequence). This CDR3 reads CAISESTLTGNMNTGAFF. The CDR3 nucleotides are TGTGCCATCAGTGAGTCGACTCTAACAGGGAACATGAACACTGGAGCTTTCTTT.

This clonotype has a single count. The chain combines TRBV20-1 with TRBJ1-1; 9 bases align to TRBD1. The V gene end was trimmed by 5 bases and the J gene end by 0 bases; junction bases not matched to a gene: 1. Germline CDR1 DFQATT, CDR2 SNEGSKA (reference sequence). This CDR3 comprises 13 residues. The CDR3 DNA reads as TGCAGTGCTCGGACAGGGGTGAACACTGAAGCTTTCTTT. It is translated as CSARTGVNTEAFF.

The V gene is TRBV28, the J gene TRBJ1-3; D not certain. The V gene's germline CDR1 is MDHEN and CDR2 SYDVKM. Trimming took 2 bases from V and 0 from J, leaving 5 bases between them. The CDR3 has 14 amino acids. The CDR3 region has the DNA TGTGCCAGCAGTTTACCCCACTCTGGAAACACCATATATTTT. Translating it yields CASSLPHSGNTIYF.

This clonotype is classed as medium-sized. The CDR3 loop is CASSSPGTGYGYTF. The DNA for the CDR3 is TGTGCCAGCAGTTCTCCCGGGACAGGCTATGGCTACACCTTC. V and J are TRBV28 and TRBJ1-2; 8 positions match TRBD1. V dropped 4 bases and J dropped 4; count of bases not matched to a gene: 5. This CDR3 region has 14 residues. Per the germline V gene, CDR1 is MDHEN and CDR2 is SYDVKM.

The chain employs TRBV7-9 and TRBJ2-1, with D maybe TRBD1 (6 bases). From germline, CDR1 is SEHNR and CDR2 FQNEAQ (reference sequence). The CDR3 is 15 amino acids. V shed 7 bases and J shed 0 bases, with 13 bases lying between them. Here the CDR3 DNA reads TGTGCCAGCACCCAGGGGTCCGGCTCCTACAATGAGCAGTTCTTC. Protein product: CASTQGSGSYNEQFF.

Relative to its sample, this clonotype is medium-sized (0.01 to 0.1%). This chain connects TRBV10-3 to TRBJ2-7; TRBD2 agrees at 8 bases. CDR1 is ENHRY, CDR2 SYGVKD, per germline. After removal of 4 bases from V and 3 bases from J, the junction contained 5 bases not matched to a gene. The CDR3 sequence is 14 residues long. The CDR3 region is CAISVGTSGYEQYF. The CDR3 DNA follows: TGTGCCATCAGTGTTGGGACTAGTGGCTACGAGCAGTACTTC.

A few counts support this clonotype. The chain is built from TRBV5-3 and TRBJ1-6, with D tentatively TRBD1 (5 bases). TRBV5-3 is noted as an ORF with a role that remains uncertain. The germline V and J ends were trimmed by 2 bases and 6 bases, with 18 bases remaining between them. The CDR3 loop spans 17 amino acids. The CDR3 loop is CARSFGGEGNRNSPLHF. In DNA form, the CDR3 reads TGTGCCAGAAGCTTTGGAGGTGAGGGGAATCGTAATTCACCCCTCCACTTT.

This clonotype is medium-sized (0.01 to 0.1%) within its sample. CDR3 loop: CASSYPVAGQNIQYF. The CDR3 DNA reads TGTGCCAGCAGTTACCCAGTCGCAGGGCAGAACATTCAGTACTTC. This chain links TRBV6-2 or TRBV6-3 with TRBJ2-4; TRBD1 might be the D (5 bases). Trimming removed 2 bases at V and 7 bases at J, with 15 bases between. Germline loops: CDR1 MNHEY, CDR2 SVGEGT. The CDR3 has 15 amino acids.

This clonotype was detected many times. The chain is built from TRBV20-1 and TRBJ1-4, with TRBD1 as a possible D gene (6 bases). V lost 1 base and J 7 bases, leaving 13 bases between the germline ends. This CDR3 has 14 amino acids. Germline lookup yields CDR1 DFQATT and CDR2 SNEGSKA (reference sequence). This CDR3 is CSARGRGQGEKLFF. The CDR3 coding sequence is TGCAGTGCTAGAGGGCGGGGGCAAGGTGAAAAACTGTTTTTT.

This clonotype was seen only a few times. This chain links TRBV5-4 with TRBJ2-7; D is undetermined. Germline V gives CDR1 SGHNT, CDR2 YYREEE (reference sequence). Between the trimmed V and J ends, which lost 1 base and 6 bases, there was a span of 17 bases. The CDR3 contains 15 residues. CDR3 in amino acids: CASSLTGLVDGEQYF. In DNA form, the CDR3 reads TGTGCCAGCAGCTTGACCGGTCTCGTGGATGGCGAGCAGTACTTC.

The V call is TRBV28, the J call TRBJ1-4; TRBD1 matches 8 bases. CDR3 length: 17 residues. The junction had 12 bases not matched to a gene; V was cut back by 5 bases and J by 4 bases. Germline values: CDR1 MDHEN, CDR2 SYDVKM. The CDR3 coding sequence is TGTGCCAGCAGTGCCCCCGGGACAGGCTACGGTAATGAAAAACTGTTTTTT. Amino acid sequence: CASSAPGTGYGNEKLFF.